The clone carrying this T cell receptor (beta chain) turned up a few times. Its antigen is unidentified. This entry belongs to a study of beta chain features in type 1 diabetes. Study in general: Healthy donors, compared against patients, showed similar age, gender and cell yields.

The entirety of the isolated RNA underwent reverse transcription, so expressed TCRB transcripts were sequenced. This table comes from immunoSEQ multiplex PCR, and its TCRdb copy is limited to in-frame clones, with some not included. Of around 280,000 clones listed, about 15% are singletons. Study results and limitations: In every one of the four CD4+ subsets, TCRB CDR3s were moderately but significantly shorter in Type 1 diabetes patients.

This CDR3 contains 13 residues. Unmatched junction bases numbered 4, after V lost 2 bases and J lost 5 bases. Germline loops: CDR1 GTSNPN, CDR2 SVGIG (reference sequence). Sample: naive CD4+ T cells from blood. The sequence derives from a man aged 18-30 years with type 1 diabetes. This chain links TRBV30 with TRBJ1-1; 8 bases fit TRBD1. CDR3 sequence (DNA): TGTGCCTGGAGTCGGACAGGGAGGACTGAAGCTTTCTTT. This sequence encodes CAWSRTGRTEAFF.